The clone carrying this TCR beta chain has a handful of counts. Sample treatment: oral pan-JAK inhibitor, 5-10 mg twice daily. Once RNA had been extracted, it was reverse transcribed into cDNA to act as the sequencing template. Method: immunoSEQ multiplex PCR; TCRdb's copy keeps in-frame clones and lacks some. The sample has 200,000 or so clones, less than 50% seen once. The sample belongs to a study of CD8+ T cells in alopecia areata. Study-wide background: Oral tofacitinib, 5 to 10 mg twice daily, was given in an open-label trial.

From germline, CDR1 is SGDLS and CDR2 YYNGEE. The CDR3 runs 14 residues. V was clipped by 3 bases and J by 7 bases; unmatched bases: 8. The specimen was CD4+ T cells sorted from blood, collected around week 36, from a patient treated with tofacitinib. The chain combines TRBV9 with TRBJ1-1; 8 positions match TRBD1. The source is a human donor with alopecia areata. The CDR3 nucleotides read TGTGCCAGCAGCGGACAGGGGTCGAGGAGTGAAGCTTTCTTT. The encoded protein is CASSGQGSRSEAFF.